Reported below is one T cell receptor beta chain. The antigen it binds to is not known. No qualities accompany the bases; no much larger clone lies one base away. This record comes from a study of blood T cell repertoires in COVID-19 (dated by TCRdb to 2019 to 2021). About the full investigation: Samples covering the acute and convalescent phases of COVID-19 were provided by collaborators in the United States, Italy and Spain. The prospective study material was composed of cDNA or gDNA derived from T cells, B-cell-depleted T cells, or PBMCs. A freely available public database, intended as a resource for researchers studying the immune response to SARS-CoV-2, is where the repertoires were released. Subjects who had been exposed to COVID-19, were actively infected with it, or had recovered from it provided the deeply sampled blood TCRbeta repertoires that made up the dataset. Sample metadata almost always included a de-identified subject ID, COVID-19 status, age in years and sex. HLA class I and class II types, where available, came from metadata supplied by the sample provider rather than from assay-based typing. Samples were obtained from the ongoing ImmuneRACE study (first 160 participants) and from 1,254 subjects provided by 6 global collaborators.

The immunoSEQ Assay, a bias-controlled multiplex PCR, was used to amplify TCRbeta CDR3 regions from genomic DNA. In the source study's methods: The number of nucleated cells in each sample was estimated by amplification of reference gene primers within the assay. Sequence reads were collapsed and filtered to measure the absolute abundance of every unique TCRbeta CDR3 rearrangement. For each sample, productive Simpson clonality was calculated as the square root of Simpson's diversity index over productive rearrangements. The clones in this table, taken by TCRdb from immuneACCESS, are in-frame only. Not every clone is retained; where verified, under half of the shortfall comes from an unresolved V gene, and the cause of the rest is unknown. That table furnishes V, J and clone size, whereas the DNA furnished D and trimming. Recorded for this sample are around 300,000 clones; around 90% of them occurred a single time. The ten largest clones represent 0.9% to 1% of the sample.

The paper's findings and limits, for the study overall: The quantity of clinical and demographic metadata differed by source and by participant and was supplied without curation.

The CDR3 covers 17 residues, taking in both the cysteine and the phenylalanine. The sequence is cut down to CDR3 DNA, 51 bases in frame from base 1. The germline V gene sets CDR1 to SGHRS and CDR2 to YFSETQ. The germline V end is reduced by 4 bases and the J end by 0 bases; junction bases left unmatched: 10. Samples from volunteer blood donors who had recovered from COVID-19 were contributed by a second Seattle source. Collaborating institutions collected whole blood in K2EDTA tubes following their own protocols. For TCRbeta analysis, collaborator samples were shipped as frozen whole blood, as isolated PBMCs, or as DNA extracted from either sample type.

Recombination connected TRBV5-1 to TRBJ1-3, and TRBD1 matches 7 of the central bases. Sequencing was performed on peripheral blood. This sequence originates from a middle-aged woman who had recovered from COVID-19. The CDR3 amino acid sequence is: CASSEWTGQFSGNTIYF. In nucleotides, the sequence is TGCGCCAGCAGCGAGTGGACAGGCCAGTTCTCTGGAAACACCATATATTTT.